These 12 T cell receptor beta chains were sequenced from one sample in a study of shared clonotypes between healthy human individuals. Repertoires were generated with immunoSEQ multiplex PCR, while TCRdb's copy carries only in-frame clones and drops some. The data hold roughly 2.1 million clones, with 90% to 95% observed a single time. Naive CD8 cells lacked CD45RO, underwent positive selection for CCR7 and left out terminally differentiated effector memory CD45RA+ cells. What was sequenced was naive CD8+ T cells from PBMCs. All receptors derive from a man between 18 and 35 years old in good health. Some clones in this sample may be carry-over from other donors' samples.

This clone was found once. The rearrangement uses TRBV12-2 and TRBJ1-2; the table gives TRBD1 as D, unverified against the DNA. TRBV12-2 is an annotated pseudogene. The CDR3 loop spans 15 amino acids. CDR3: CASRLVGYDNYGYTF. CDR3 nucleotide sequence: TGTGCAAGTCGCTTAGTGGGCTACGACAACTATGGCTACACCTTC.

Worth noting for this clone: This CDR3 is also generated by other DNA sequences in the sample. This rearrangement joins TRBV2 to TRBJ2-7, with D unclear. V was shortened by 3 bases and J by 0 bases, with 3 bases between the two germline ends. The germline V gene has CDR1 SNHLY and CDR2 FYNNEI. The CDR3 spans 12 residues. The CDR3 loop is CASSDSSYEQYF. Here the CDR3 DNA reads TGTGCCAGCAGTGACTCCTCCTACGAGCAGTACTTC. The full variable domain, rest sourced from reference TRBV2 and TRBJ2-7, is EPEVTQTPSHQVTQMGQEVILRCVPISNHLYFYWYRQILGQKVEFLVSFYNNEISEKSEIFDDQFSVERPDGSNFTLKIRSTKLEDSAMYFCASSDSSYEQYFGPGTRLTVT.

V and J are TRBV27 and TRBJ2-1, with 7 bases identical to TRBD2. In germline, CDR1 is MNHEY, CDR2 SMNVEV (reference sequence). This CDR3 has 15 residues. The trim removed 3 bases at V and 1 base at J, leaving 3 bases unmatched. CDR3 sequence (DNA): TGTGCCAGCAGTTTCCGAGCGGGATCCTACAATGAGCAGTTCTTC. It is translated as CASSFRAGSYNEQFF.

The gene calls are TRBV7-9 and TRBJ2-2; TRBD2 matches 7 bases. This CDR3 comprises 15 residues. In germline, CDR1 is SEHNR, CDR2 FQNEAQ (reference sequence). Unmatched junction bases numbered 6, after V lost 3 bases and J lost 5 bases. The CDR3 DNA reads TGTGCCAGCAGCTTCAGGGAGGGAGGGACCGGGGAGCTGTTTTTT. It yields the protein CASSFREGGTGELFF.

The rearrangement uses TRBV5-1 and TRBJ2-7; no definite D call. This CDR3 spans 14 amino acids. From germline, CDR1 is SGHRS and CDR2 YFSETQ. Trimming left V 4 bases short and J 2 bases short, with 13 bases between. This CDR3 is CASSTRLNPYEQYF. The CDR3 coding sequence is TGCGCCAGCAGCACGCGACTCAACCCCTACGAGCAGTACTTC.

The chain links TRBV11-2 to TRBJ2-7; D possibly corresponds to TRBD1 (5 bases). Trimming shortened V by 3 bases and J by 4 bases, and 13 bases separated the two germline ends. Germline V gives CDR1 SGHAT, CDR2 FQNNGV. This CDR3 is 14 amino acids long. The CDR3 loop reads CASSFNQGLYEQYF. The DNA for the CDR3 is TGTGCCAGCAGCTTTAACCAGGGTTTGTACGAGCAGTACTTC.

Details on this clone: Other DNA sequences in this sample translate to the same CDR3. This chain joins TRBV7-9 and TRBJ2-7, with TRBD2 matching over 13 bases. J gave up 5 bases and V 4 bases, and 5 bases lay outside the gene matches. Germline assignment: CDR1 SEHNR and CDR2 FQNEAQ (reference sequence). The CDR3 is made up of 15 amino acids. CDR3 region: CASSSLAGGPHEQYF. In DNA form, the CDR3 reads TGTGCCAGCAGCTCACTAGCGGGAGGGCCCCACGAGCAGTACTTC.

This chain connects TRBV4-1 to TRBJ2-3; D not resolved. Trimming removed 6 bases from V and 3 bases from J, with 16 bases in between. Germline values: CDR1 MGHRA, CDR2 YSYEKL. The CDR3 extends over 15 amino acids. CDR3 region: CASSRPQVTTDTQYF. The CDR3 DNA sequence: TGCGCCAGCAGTCGGCCCCAGGTTACTACAGATACGCAGTATTTT.

This clone was counted a few times. The J gene is TRBJ1-5, the V gene TRBV6-6; perhaps TRBD1 as D (5 bases). Trimming shortened V by 5 bases and J by 9 bases, and 8 bases separated the two germline ends. Germline V CDR1 and CDR2: MNHNY, SVGAGI (reference sequence). The CDR3 has 11 amino acids. CDR3 sequence (DNA): TGTGCCAGCAGTGGCCAGGGGCCCCAGCATTTT. Translated, it gives CASSGQGPQHF.

This clone was recorded once. J is TRBJ1-1 and V is TRBV7-3, with a possible D match to TRBD1 (5 bases). The CDR3 consists of 13 residues. Trimming pared 0 bases from V and 6 bases from J, leaving 8 bases between. Germline assignment: CDR1 SGHTA and CDR2 FQGTGA. The CDR3 region is CASSLTPGAEAFF. CDR3 bases: TGTGCCAGCAGCTTAACACCGGGGGCTGAAGCTTTCTTT.

The chain links TRBV7-6 to TRBJ2-1, with a weak D call TRBD2 (5 bases). Germline lookup yields CDR1 SGHVS and CDR2 FNYEAQ. The CDR3 contains 16 residues. V lost 3 bases and J 0 bases, leaving 12 bases between the germline ends. In nucleotides, the CDR3 is TGTGCCAGCAGCTTGGGGAGCGGATACTCCTACAATGAGCAGTTCTTC. This gives the protein CASSLGSGYSYNEQFF.

The CDR3 region has the DNA TGTGCCAGCAGCTCATGGACAGGGGGGCAAGAGACCCAGTACTTC. It codes for CASSSWTGGQETQYF. The chain is built from TRBV5-7 and TRBJ2-5, with 10 bases aligning to TRBD1. TRBV5-7 counts as an open reading frame of uncertain function. V gave up 3 bases and J gave up 2 bases; unmatched junction bases: 4. The CDR3 spans 15 residues.